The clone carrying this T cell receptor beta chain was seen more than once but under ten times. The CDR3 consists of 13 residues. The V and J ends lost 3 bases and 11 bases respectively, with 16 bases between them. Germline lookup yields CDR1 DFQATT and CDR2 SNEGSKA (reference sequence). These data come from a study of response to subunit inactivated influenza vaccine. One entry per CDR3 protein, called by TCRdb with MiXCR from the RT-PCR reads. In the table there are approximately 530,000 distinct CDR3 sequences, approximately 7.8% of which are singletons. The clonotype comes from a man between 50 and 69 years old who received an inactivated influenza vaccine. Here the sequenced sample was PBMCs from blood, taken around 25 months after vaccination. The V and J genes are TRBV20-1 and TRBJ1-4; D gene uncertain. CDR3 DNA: TGCAGTGCTAGGGGCCTGGAAGTCGAGAAACTGTTTTTT. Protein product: CSARGLEVEKLFF.